This T cell receptor (beta chain) derives from a study of cytomegalovirus exposure and HLA in healthy donors. Nominal health characterized the donors when sampled, though unrecorded immune exposures were likely. With regard to this clone: The antigen is unknown.

This PCR relied on a set of 60 Vbeta primers and 13 Jbeta primers. In the study's own analysis: Around 11 million shared chains were among the approximately 76 million unique TCR beta chains that a later analysis counted. Sequencing was performed with immunoSEQ multiplex PCR; in TCRdb, only in-frame clones are kept and a portion is missing. That table gives V, J and clone size, and the DNA gave D and trimming. The sample consists of 250,000 to 350,000 clones, just over 85% of them appearing once. Study-level results: The majority of TCR sequences were rare, yet some public TCRs appeared in many donors. Through in vitro validation, three CMV-associated chains were shown to be specific for CMV antigens.

Per germline, CDR1 ENHRY and CDR2 SYGVKD. CDR3 size: 14 residues. Trimming took 6 bases from V and 0 from J; bases not matched to a gene: 5. This sequence joins TRBV10-3 and TRBJ2-7; TRBD1 agrees at 7 bases. Sequencing used PBMCs. The TCR sequence derives from a man in his forties or fifties in good health and CMV-seropositive. CDR3: CAIRGQYDSYEQYF. The CDR3 nucleotides are TGTGCCATCAGGGGACAGTACGACTCCTACGAGCAGTACTTC.